This T cell receptor (beta chain) was captured by sequencing in a study of graft-versus-host responses after intestinal transplantation. Study summary: Each transplant was multivisceral, liver-intestinal, or isolated intestinal. Every transplant recipient was induced with anti-thymocyte globulin, then maintained on tacrolimus and steroids for roughly 3 years.

The CDR3 totals 16 residues. J gave up 1 base and V 5 bases, and 10 bases lay outside the gene matches. Looked up from germline, CDR1 is SGHAT and CDR2 is FQNNGV. To note about this clone: The antigen is unknown.

Assay used: immunoSEQ multiplex PCR; TCRdb lists only in-frame clones, some missing. The table shows under 20,000 clones, with 86% occurring only once. Points from the study as a whole: With peak circulating GvH clone levels came an association with early post-transplant HvG declines. Patients who carried graft-donor T cell macrochimerism also had high graft-versus-host to host-versus-graft clonal ratios in their allografts.

The sequence was collected from a human patient who received an intestinal transplant, so some T cells may come from the graft donor. The material was bone marrow, obtained 120 to 130 days after transplant. This chain connects TRBV11-2 to TRBJ1-2; 7 bases map to TRBD1. CDR3 sequence reads: CASSRQVGQLNYGYTF. The CDR3, as DNA: TGTGCCAGCAGCCGGCAGGTGGGACAGCTTAACTATGGCTACACCTTC. Variable domain in full (rest from reference TRBV11-2 and TRBJ1-2): EAGVAQSPRYKIIEKRQSVAFWCNPISGHATLYWYQQILGQGPKLLIQFQNNGVVDDSQLPKDRFSAERLKGVDSTLKIQPAKLEDSAVYLCASSRQVGQLNYGYTFGSGTRLTVV.